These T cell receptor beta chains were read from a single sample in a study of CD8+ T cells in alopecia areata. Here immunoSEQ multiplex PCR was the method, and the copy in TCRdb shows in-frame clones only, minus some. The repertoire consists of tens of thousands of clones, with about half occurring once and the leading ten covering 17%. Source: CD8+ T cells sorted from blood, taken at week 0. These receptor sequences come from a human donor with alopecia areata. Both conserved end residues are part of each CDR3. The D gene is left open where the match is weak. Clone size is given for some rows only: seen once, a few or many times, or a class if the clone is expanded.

CDR3 protein: CASSLMVASGTLNTEAFF
V gene: TRBV5-6
J gene: TRBJ1-1
D gene: -
clone size: many

CDR3 protein: CASSLPPTGTTNEKLFF
V gene: TRBV7-9
J gene: TRBJ1-4
D gene: -
clone size: -

CDR3 protein: CASSSPARGSYEQYF
V gene: TRBV27
J gene: TRBJ2-7
D gene: -
clone size: medium-sized

CDR3 protein: CASSVGRNTEAFF
V gene: TRBV19
J gene: TRBJ1-1
D gene: -
clone size: few

CDR3 protein: CASSDTSGSETQYF
V gene: TRBV2
J gene: TRBJ2-5
D gene: TRBD2
clone size: few

CDR3 protein: CSATDTTEKETQYF
V gene: TRBV29-1
J gene: TRBJ2-5
D gene: -
clone size: few

CDR3 protein: CASKSGELFF
V gene: TRBV6-1
J gene: TRBJ2-2
D gene: -
clone size: -

CDR3 protein: CASRPRGGRAYEQYF
V gene: TRBV27
J gene: TRBJ2-7
D gene: -
clone size: -

CDR3 protein: CASSQVGKIQPQHF
V gene: TRBV4-1
J gene: TRBJ1-5
D gene: -
clone size: -

CDR3 protein: CSVEMAGLRAYGYTF
V gene: TRBV29-1
J gene: TRBJ1-2
D gene: -
clone size: few

CDR3 protein: CASSLTDSYEQYF
V gene: TRBV7-6
J gene: TRBJ2-7
D gene: -
clone size: few

CDR3 protein: CASSSRLDRATDTQYF
V gene: TRBV27
J gene: TRBJ2-3
D gene: -
clone size: -

CDR3 protein: CASSLRLAGTDTQYF
V gene: TRBV27
J gene: TRBJ2-3
D gene: TRBD2
clone size: -

CDR3 protein: CASSPGRYYGYTF
V gene: TRBV27
J gene: TRBJ1-2
D gene: -
clone size: few

CDR3 protein: CASRTALGGLETQYF
V gene: TRBV11-2
J gene: TRBJ2-5
D gene: -
clone size: -

CDR3 protein: CASSPGSVGYEQYF
V gene: TRBV4-2
J gene: TRBJ2-7
D gene: -
clone size: -

CDR3 protein: CASSDRAPNQPQHF
V gene: TRBV19
J gene: TRBJ1-5
D gene: TRBD1
clone size: -

CDR3 protein: CASSISNTANTEAFF
V gene: TRBV19
J gene: TRBJ1-1
D gene: -
clone size: few

CDR3 protein: CASALAGGSYEQYF
V gene: TRBV19
J gene: TRBJ2-7
D gene: TRBD2
clone size: -

CDR3 protein: CASSAEFNEQFF
V gene: TRBV6-4
J gene: TRBJ2-1
D gene: -
clone size: -